The source of this T cell receptor (beta chain) is a study of blood T cell repertoires in COVID-19. About the study: Acute and convalescent COVID-19 samples came from the United States, Italy and Spain.

Germline trimming cut 4 bases from V and 5 bases from J; bases unmatched to any gene: 1. The CDR3 is 13 residues long. Original analysis: Nucleated cell number was recorded as an estimate derived from reference gene primer amplification. Profiling relied on immunoSEQ multiplex PCR, and the TCRdb table lists in-frame clones only, not all of them. V and J calls and clone size are as listed in that table; D and trimming were resolved from the DNA. Altogether under 450,000 clones are present, around 86% being singletons, with the ten largest covering approximately 5%. All enrollees were about 18 to 89 years old and from roughly 22 US areas.

The specimen was PBMCs or T cells enriched from blood (not recorded which). The rearrangement links TRBV12-3 or TRBV12-4 to TRBJ2-7; 11 bases are a match to TRBD1. This clonotype was obtained from a woman between 50 and 59 years old who had recovered from COVID-19. The CDR3 loop reads CASSWTGGHEQYF. The CDR3 region has the DNA TGTGCCAGCAGTTGGACAGGGGGCCACGAGCAGTACTTC.